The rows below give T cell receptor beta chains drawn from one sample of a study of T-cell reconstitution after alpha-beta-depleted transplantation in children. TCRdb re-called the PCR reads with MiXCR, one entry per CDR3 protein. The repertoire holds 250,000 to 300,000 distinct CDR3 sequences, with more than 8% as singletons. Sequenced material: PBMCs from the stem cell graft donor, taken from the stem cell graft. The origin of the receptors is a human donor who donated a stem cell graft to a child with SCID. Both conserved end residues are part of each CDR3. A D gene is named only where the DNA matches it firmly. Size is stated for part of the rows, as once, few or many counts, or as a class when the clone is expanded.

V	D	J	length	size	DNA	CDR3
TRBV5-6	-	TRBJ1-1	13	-	TGTGCCAGCAGCCGGGACCAGAACACTGAAGCTTTCTTT	CASSRDQNTEAFF
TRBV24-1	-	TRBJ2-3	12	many	TGTGCCACCAGAGGGGGCACAGATACGCAGTATTTT	CATRGGTDTQYF
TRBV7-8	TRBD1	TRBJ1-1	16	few	TGTGCCAGCAGCTACTGGACAGGCAACATGAACACTGAAGCTTTCTTT	CASSYWTGNMNTEAFF
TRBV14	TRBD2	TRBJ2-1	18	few	TGTGCCAGCCGGGACGGGGATACTAGCGGGGTAGGATACAATGAGCAGTTCTTC	CASRDGDTSGVGYNEQFF
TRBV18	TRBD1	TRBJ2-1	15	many	TGTGCCAGCTCACGGACAGGGAGCTCCTACAATGAGCAGTTCTTC	CASSRTGSSYNEQFF
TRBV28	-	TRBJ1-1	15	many	TGTGCCAGCAGTTTACGGGGGGGGATGGTCACTGAAGCTTTCTTT	CASSLRGGMVTEAFF
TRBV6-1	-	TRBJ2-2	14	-	TGTGCCAGCAGTGAAGGATCGAACACCGGGGAGCTGTTTTTT	CASSEGSNTGELFF
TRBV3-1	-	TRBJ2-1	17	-	TGTGCCAGCAGCCAAGCCTCGAGGGGTCCCAGCTACAATGTGCAGTTCTTC	CASSQASRGPSYNVQFF
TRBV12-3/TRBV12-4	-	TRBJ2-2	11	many	TGTGCCAGCAGTGAATTTAGGGAGCTGTTTTTT	CASSEFRELFF
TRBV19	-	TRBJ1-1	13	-	TGTGCCAGTAGTATTAGATGGGAAATTGAAGCTTTCTTT	CASSIRWEIEAFF
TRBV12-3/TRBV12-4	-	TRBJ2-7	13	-	TGTGCCAGCAGTTTAAGGGTCGCTTGTGAGCAGTACTTC	CASSLRVACEQYF
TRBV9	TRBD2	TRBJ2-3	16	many	TGTGCCAGCAGCGTAGTAGGCGGGGGGGTCACAGATACGCAGTATTTT	CASSVVGGGVTDTQYF
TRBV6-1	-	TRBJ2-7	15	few	TGTGCCAGCAGCGCGAGGACTACCACGCGCCACGAGCAGTACTTC	CASSARTTTRHEQYF
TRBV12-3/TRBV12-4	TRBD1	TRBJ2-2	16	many	TGTGCCAGCCGATCCGGGACAGGGGGCACCACCGGGGAGCTGTTTTTT	CASRSGTGGTTGELFF
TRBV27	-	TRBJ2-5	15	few	TGTGCCAGCACTTTTATCGGGGGCCCCCAAGAGACCCAGTACTTC	CASTFIGGPQETQYF
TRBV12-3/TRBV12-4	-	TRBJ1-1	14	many	TGTGCCAGCAGCCCCCATATTAAGAACACTGAAGCTTTCTTT	CASSPHIKNTEAFF
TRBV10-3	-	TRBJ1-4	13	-	TGTGCCACCACGGGGACCCGTAATGAAAAACTGTTTTTT	CATTGTRNEKLFF
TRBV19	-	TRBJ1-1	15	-	TGTGCCAGTAGTATAAATGGAAAGGGGGACACTGAAGCTTTCTTT	CASSINGKGDTEAFF
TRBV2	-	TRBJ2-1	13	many	TGTGCCAGCAGTGGGACTCCAAGGAATGAGCAGTTCTTC	CASSGTPRNEQFF
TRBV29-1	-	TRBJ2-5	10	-	TGCAGCGTTGGCCCCTCGACCCAGTACTTC	CSVGPSTQYF
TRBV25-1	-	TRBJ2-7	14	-	TGTGCCAGCAGTGAATTCGACAGAATCAACGAGCAGTACTTC	CASSEFDRINEQYF
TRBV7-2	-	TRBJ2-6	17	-	TGTGCCACTCCGACCCGCCCTAAGAGCTCTGGGGCCAACGTCCTGACTTTC	CATPTRPKSSGANVLTF
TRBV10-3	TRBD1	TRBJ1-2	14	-	TGTGCCATCAGTCCGGGACAGGGAAAAGCTGGCTACACCTTC	CAISPGQGKAGYTF
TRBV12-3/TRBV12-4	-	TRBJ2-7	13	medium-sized	TGTGCCAGCAGCCACCGCAGGAAAAACGAGCAGTACTTC	CASSHRRKNEQYF
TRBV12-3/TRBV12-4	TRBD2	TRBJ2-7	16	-	TGTGCCAGCAGTCCTTATTGGACTAGCGGAATCTACGAGCAGTACTTC	CASSPYWTSGIYEQYF
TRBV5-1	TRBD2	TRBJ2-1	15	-	TGCGCCAGCAGCTTACTAGCGGGGGGAGAGAATGAGCAGTTCTTC	CASSLLAGGENEQFF
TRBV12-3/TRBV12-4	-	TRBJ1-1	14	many	TGTGCCAGCAGTTTGCAGAGTGTGAACACTGAAGCTTTCTTT	CASSLQSVNTEAFF
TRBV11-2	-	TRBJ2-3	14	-	TGTGCCAGCAGCTTAGGACTAGTATCAGATACGCAGTATTTT	CASSLGLVSDTQYF
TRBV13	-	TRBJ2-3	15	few	TGTGCCAGCAGCCCTCCAGGTTTGACCACAGATACGCAGTATTTT	CASSPPGLTTDTQYF
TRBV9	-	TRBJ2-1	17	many	TGTGCCAGCAGCGTAGACGGCTCGTCCTTCTCCTACAATGAGCAGTTCTTC	CASSVDGSSFSYNEQFF
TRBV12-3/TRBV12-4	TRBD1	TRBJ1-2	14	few	TGTGCCAGCAGTTATGGGGGACAGGGAGGCGGCTACACCTTC	CASSYGGQGGGYTF
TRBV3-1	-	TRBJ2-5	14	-	TGTGCCAGCAGCCAAATTAGTGGGCAAGAGACCCAGTACTTC	CASSQISGQETQYF
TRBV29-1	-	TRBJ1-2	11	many	TGCAGCGTTGGGAGGGAACATGGCTACACCTTC	CSVGREHGYTF